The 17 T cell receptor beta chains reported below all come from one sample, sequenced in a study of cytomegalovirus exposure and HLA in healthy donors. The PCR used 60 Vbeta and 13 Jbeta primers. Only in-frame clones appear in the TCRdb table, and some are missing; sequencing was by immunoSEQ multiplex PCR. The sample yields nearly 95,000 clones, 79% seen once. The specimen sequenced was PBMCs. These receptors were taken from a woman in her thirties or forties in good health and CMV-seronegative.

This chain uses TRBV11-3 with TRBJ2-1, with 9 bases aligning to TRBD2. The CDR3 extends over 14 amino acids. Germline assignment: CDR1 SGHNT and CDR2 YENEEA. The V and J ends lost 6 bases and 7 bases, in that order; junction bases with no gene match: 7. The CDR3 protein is CASSPAGGGNEQFF. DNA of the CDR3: TGTGCCAGCAGTCCTGCGGGGGGGGGAAATGAGCAGTTCTTC. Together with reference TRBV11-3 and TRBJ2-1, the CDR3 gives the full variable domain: EAGVVQSPRYKIIEKKQPVAFWCNPISGHNTLYWYLQNLGQGPELLIRYENEEAVDDSQLPKDRFSAERLKGVDSTLKIQPAELGDSAVYLCASSPAGGGNEQFFGPGTRLTVL.

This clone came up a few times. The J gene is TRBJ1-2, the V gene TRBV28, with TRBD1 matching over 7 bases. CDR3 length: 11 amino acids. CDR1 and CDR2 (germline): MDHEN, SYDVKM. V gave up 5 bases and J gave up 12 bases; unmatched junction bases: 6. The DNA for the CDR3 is TGTGCCAGCAGTGGCGACAGGGAGGACACCTTC. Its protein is CASSGDREDTF.

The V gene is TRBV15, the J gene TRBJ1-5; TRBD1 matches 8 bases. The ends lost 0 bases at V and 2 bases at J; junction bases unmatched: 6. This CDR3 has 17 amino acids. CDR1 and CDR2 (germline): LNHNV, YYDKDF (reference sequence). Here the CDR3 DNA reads TGTGCCACCAGCAGAGATCAACAGGGGGGTCGCAATCAGCCCCAGCATTTT. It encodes CATSRDQQGGRNQPQHF.

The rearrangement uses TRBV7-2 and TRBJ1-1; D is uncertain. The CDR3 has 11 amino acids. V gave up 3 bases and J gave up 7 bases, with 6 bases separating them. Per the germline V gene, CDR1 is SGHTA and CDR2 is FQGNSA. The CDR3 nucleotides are TGTGCCAGCAGCTTGCGTGGTGAAGCTTTCTTT. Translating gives CASSLRGEAFF.

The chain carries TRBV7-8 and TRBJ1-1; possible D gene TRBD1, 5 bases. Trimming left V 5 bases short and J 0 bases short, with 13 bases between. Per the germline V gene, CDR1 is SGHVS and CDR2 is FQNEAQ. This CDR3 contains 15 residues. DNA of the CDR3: TGTGCCAGCAGCATCCTCGGGGGTTTGAACACTGAAGCTTTCTTT. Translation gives CASSILGGLNTEAFF.

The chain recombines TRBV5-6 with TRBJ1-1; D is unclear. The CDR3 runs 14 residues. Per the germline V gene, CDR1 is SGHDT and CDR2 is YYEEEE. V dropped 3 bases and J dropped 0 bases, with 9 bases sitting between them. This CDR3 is CASSSPRLNTEAFF. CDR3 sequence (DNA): TGTGCCAGCAGCTCCCCCAGGCTGAACACTGAAGCTTTCTTT.

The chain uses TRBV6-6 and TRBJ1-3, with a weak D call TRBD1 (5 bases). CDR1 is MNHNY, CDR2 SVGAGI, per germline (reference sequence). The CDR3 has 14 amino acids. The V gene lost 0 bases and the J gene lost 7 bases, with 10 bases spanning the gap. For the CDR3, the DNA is TGTGCCAGCAGTTACTCTCCAGGGCGCAACACCATATATTTT. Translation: CASSYSPGRNTIYF.

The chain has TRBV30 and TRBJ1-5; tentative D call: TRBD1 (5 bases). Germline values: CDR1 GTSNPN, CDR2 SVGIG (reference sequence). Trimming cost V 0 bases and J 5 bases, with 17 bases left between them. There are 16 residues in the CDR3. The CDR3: CAWSVPNGAGDQPQHF. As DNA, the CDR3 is TGTGCCTGGAGTGTCCCCAATGGGGCAGGCGATCAGCCCCAGCATTTT.

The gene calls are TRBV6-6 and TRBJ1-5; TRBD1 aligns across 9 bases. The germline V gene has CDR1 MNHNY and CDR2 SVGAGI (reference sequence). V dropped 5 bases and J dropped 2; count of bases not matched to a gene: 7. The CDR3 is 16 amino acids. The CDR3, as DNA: TGTGCCAGCAGTGGGACGGACAGGGGAGGCAATCAGCCCCAGCATTTT. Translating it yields CASSGTDRGGNQPQHF.

CDR3 coding DNA: TGTGCCAGCAGTCTATTAGCGGGGAGCGAGCAGTACTTC. Translation gives CASSLLAGSEQYF. This sequence joins TRBV28 and TRBJ2-7, with TRBD2 matching 8 bases. J lost 6 bases, V lost 5 bases, and 6 bases had no gene match. CDR1 is MDHEN, CDR2 SYDVKM, per germline. The CDR3 extends over 13 amino acids.

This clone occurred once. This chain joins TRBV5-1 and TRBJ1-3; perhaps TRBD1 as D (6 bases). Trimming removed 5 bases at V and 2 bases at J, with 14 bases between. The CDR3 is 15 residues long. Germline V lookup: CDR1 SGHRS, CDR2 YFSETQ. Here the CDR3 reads CASRLSGTPGNTIYF. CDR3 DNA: TGCGCCAGCAGACTCTCCGGGACACCTGGAAACACCATATATTTT.

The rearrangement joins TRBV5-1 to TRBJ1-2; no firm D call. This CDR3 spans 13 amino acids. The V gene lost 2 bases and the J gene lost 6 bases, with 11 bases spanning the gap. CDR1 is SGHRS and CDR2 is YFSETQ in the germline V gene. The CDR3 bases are TGCGCCAGCAGCTTCGCGCCGGAGGATGGCTACACCTTC. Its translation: CASSFAPEDGYTF.

The CDR3: CASSLGGQGEVEQFF. The CDR3 DNA sequence: TGCGCCAGCAGCTTGGGGGGACAGGGGGAGGTTGAGCAGTTCTTC. This chain links TRBV5-1 with TRBJ2-1; 11 bases are shared with TRBD1. Trimming at V came to 0 bases and at J to 9 bases, leaving 5 bases not matched to a gene. Per germline, CDR1 SGHRS and CDR2 YFSETQ. This CDR3 spans 15 amino acids.

The CDR3 here is CASSGGTIQQETQYF. CDR3 coding DNA: TGTGCCAGCAGCGGGGGGACTATCCAACAAGAGACCCAGTACTTC. This chain links TRBV9 with TRBJ2-5; the match to TRBD2 covers 7 bases. J was trimmed by 2 bases and V by 3 bases; bases with no gene match: 7. CDR3 length equals 15 residues. The germline V gene has CDR1 SGDLS and CDR2 YYNGEE.

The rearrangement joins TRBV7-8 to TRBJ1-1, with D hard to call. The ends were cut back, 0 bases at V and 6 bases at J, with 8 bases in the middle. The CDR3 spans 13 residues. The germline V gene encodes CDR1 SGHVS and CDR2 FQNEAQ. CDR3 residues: CASSLAPVPEAFF. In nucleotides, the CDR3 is TGTGCCAGCAGCTTAGCGCCGGTGCCTGAAGCTTTCTTT. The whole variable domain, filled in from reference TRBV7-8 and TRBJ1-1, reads GAGVSQSPRYKVAKRGQDVALRCDPISGHVSLFWYQQALGQGPEFLTYFQNEAQLDKSGLPSDRFFAERPEGSVSTLKIQRTQQEDSAVYLCASSLAPVPEAFFGQGTRLTVV.

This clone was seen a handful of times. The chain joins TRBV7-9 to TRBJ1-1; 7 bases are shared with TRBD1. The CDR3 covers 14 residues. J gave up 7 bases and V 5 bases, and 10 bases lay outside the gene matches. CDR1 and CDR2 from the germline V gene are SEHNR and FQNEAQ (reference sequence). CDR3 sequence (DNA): TGTGCCAGCAGCCTAGACGGGACAGTGGTTGAAGCTTTCTTT. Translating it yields CASSLDGTVVEAFF.

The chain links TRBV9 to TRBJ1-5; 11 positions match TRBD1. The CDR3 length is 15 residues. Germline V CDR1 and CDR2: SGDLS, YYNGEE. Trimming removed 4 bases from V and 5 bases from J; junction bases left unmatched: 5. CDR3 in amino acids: CASSLGQGVYQPQHF. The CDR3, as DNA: TGTGCCAGCAGCTTGGGACAGGGGGTGTATCAGCCCCAGCATTTT.